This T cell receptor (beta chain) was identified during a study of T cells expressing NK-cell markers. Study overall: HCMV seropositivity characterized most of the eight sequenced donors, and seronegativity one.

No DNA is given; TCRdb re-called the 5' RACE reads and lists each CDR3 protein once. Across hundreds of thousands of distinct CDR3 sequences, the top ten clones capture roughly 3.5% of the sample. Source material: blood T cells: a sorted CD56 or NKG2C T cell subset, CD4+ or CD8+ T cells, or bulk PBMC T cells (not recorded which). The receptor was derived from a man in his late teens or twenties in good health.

This chain's CDR3 is CASSLAGGVGGAKNIQYF. This chain joins TRBV7-2 and TRBJ2-4. Looked up from germline, CDR1 is SGHTA and CDR2 is FQGNSA. The CDR3 covers 18 residues.